These 12 T cell receptor beta chains were sequenced from one sample in a study of patients and donors after allogeneic stem cell transplantation. MiXCR, applied by TCRdb to the RT-PCR reads, yields one record per CDR3 protein. Altogether about 160,000 distinct CDR3 sequences are present, 30% being singletons, with the ten largest covering about 3%. The sequenced sample was blood, either unsorted or a sorted T cell fraction (not recorded which). The receptors were sampled from a human donor who was either an allogeneic HSCT recipient or a stem cell or donor lymphocyte infusion donor (not recorded which). It is not recorded whose cells these are; they may come from a transplant donor.

The chain is built from TRBV21-1 and TRBJ2-7; no check of the table's D call, TRBD2, against the DNA was made. TRBV21-1 is shown as a pseudogene. This CDR3 has 13 residues. The CDR3 loop reads CASNRDSSYEQYF. Written as DNA, the CDR3 is TGTGCCAGCAACCGGGACTCCTCCTACGAGCAGTACTTC.

This chain links TRBV27 with TRBJ1-2; D is possibly TRBD1 (6 bases). The CDR3 has 16 amino acids. Germline V gene sequence: CDR1 MNHEY, CDR2 SMNVEV (reference sequence). V lost 3 bases, J lost 4 bases, and 18 bases lay in between. The CDR3 here is CASSLSAYRVVYGYTF. The CDR3 bases are TGTGCCAGCAGTTTGTCCGCATACAGGGTAGTCTATGGCTACACCTTC.

The chain uses TRBV12-3 or TRBV12-4 and TRBJ2-7; a possible D gene is TRBD1 (6 bases). The V gene lost 2 bases and the J gene lost 12 bases, with 14 bases spanning the gap. There are 12 residues in the CDR3. CDR3 sequence: CASSLTPGQGYF. The CDR3 DNA is TGTGCCAGCAGTTTAACCCCGGGACAAGGGTACTTC.

The CDR3 DNA sequence: TGTGCCAGCAGCCAACGACAGGGTCATAATTCACCCCTCCACTTT. This sequence encodes CASSQRQGHNSPLHF. The rearrangement links TRBV7-2 to TRBJ1-6, with 7 nucleotides matching TRBD1. This CDR3 is 15 amino acids long. The V gene end was trimmed by 5 bases and the J gene end by 5 bases; junction bases not matched to a gene: 6. Germline assignment: CDR1 SGHTA and CDR2 FQGNSA.

V usage is TRBV3-1 and J usage is TRBJ1-5; D is ambiguous. V was shortened by 1 base and J by 0 bases, with 4 bases between the two germline ends. Germline V gives CDR1 LGHDT, CDR2 YNNKEL (reference sequence). This CDR3 has 14 amino acids. The CDR3 is CASSQVNSNQPQHF. The CDR3 DNA sequence: TGTGCCAGCAGCCAAGTTAATAGCAATCAGCCCCAGCATTTT.

The chain links TRBV24-1 to TRBJ2-1; 7 bases are a match to TRBD2. CDR1 is KGHDR, CDR2 SFDVKD, per germline. This CDR3 region has 14 residues. Trimming cost V 9 bases and J 6 bases; bases outside gene matches: 10. The CDR3 protein is CATSVGGTSNEQFF. DNA of the CDR3: TGTGCCACCTCGGTCGGGGGGACGAGCAATGAGCAGTTCTTC.

V and J are TRBV9 and TRBJ2-7; D unclear. Trimming shortened V by 4 bases and J by 3 bases, and 11 bases separated the two germline ends. CDR3 size: 13 residues. CDR1 is SGDLS, CDR2 YYNGEE, per germline. The CDR3 DNA reads as TGTGCCAGCAGCCCTCGTCCCCTCTACGAGCAGTACTTC. This sequence encodes CASSPRPLYEQYF.

The sample holds one count of this clonotype. V gene TRBV7-6 combines with J gene TRBJ2-2, with 14 bases identical to TRBD2. The trim removed 6 bases at V and 6 bases at J, leaving 9 bases unmatched. Germline V CDR1 and CDR2: SGHVS, FNYEAQ. This CDR3 has 17 residues. CDR3 region: CASRRLAGGPQAGELFF. The DNA for the CDR3 is TGTGCCAGCAGGAGACTAGCGGGAGGGCCTCAGGCCGGGGAGCTGTTTTTT.

The genes are TRBV9 and TRBJ1-2; D remains unclear. This CDR3 comprises 16 residues. V lost 0 bases to trimming and J lost 3 bases, with 15 bases between them. Germline lookup yields CDR1 SGDLS and CDR2 YYNGEE. CDR3 coding DNA: TGTGCCAGCAGCGTAGATGCAGGCCGCGGCTACTATGGCTACACCTTC. Translated: CASSVDAGRGYYGYTF. The full variable domain, with the rest looked up from reference TRBV9 and TRBJ1-2, is DSGVTQTPKHLITATGQRVTLRCSPRSGDLSVYWYQQSLDQGLQFLIQYYNGEERAKGNILERFSAQQFPDLHSELNLSSLELGDSALYFCASSVDAGRGYYGYTFGSGTRLTVV.

The V call is TRBV6-5, the J call TRBJ1-5, with TRBD1 matching 9 bases. Germline lookup yields CDR1 MNHEY and CDR2 SVGAGI. The CDR3 length is 14 residues. V lost 6 bases and J lost 6; bases outside the gene matches: 6. CDR3 amino acids: CASSWDRETQPQHF. The CDR3 region has the DNA TGTGCCAGCAGCTGGGACAGGGAAACTCAGCCCCAGCATTTT.

The chain uses TRBV7-9 and TRBJ1-4, with D uncertain. From germline, CDR1 is SEHNR and CDR2 FQNEAQ (reference sequence). Trimming removed 1 base at V and 12 bases at J, with 6 bases between. The CDR3 length is 11 residues. The CDR3 here is CASSLGRELFF. The CDR3 DNA follows: TGTGCCAGCAGCTTAGGACGGGAACTGTTTTTT. Based on the CDR3 plus reference TRBV7-9 and TRBJ1-4, the full variable domain is DTGVSQNPRHKITKRGQNVTFRCDPISEHNRLYWYRQTLGQGPEFLTYFQNEAQLEKSRLLSDRFSAERPKGSFSTLEIQRTEQGDSAMYLCASSLGRELFFGSGTQLSVL.

This clonotype showed up just a few times. The chain joins TRBV5-1 to TRBJ1-1, with a tentative D call TRBD1 (5 bases). Between the trimmed V and J ends, which lost 4 bases and 1 base, there was a span of 11 bases. CDR1 and CDR2 (germline): SGHRS, YFSETQ. The CDR3 consists of 14 residues. As DNA, the CDR3 is TGCGCCAGCAGCGACTGGGGCCCGAACACTGAAGCTTTCTTT. Protein: CASSDWGPNTEAFF.